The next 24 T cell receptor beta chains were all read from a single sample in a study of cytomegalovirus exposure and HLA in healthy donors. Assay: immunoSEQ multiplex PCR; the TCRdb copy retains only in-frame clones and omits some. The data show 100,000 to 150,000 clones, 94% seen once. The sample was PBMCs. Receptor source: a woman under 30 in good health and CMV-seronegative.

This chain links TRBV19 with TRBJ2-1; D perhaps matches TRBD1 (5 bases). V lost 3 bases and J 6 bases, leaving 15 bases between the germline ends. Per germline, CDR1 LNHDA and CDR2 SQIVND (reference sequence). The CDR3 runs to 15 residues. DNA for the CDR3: TGTGCCAGTAGTATTTCCTCAGGGAAGGCCAATGAGCAGTTCTTC. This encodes CASSISSGKANEQFF.

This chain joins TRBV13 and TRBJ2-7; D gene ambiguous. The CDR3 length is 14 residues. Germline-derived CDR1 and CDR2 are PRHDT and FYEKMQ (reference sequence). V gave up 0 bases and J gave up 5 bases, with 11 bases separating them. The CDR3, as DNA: TGTGCCAGCAGCTTAGGGCCTCGCGCCAACGAGCAGTACTTC. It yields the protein CASSLGPRANEQYF.

CDR3 DNA sequence: TGTGCCAGCAGCTTGGAGATGGAGGGTGAGCAGTTCTTC. This sequence encodes CASSLEMEGEQFF. The V call is TRBV7-3, the J call TRBJ2-1; D possibly corresponds to TRBD2 (6 bases). The CDR3 has 13 amino acids. Germline-derived CDR1 and CDR2 are SGHTA and FQGTGA. Deletions cut 3 bases from V and 9 bases from J, with 12 bases between.

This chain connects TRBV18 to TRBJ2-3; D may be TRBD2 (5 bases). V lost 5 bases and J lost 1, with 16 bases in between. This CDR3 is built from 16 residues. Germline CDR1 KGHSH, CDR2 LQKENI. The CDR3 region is CASSALAGSRTDTQYF. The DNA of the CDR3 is TGTGCCAGCTCAGCCCTAGCTGGGAGTCGCACAGATACGCAGTATTTT.

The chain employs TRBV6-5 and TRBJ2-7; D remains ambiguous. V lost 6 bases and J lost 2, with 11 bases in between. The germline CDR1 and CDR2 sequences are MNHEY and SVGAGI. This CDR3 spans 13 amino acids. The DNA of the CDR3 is TGTGCCAGCAGGAAGTTGGGCACCTACGAGCAGTACTTC. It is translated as CASRKLGTYEQYF.

The CDR3 loop is CASSFGQTFSSYNEQFF. The CDR3 DNA reads as TGTGCCAGCAGTTTCGGACAGACCTTCAGCTCCTACAATGAGCAGTTCTTC. The chain employs TRBV27 and TRBJ2-1, with D perhaps TRBD1 (6 bases). The germline V gene encodes CDR1 MNHEY and CDR2 SMNVEV (reference sequence). The CDR3 covers 17 residues. The V end was cut by 3 bases, the J end by 0 bases, with 15 bases between.

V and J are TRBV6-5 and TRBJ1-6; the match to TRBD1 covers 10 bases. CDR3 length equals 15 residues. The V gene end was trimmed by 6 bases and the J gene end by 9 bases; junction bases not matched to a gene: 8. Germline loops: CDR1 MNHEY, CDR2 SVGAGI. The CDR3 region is CASSSGTGVFSPLHF. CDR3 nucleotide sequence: TGTGCCAGCAGCTCTGGGACAGGGGTATTTTCACCCCTCCACTTT.

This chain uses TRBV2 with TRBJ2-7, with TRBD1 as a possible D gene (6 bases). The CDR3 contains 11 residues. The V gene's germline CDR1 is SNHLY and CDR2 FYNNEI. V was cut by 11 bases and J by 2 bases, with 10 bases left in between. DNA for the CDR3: TGTGCCGTCGGACAGACCTACGAGCAGTACTTC. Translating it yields CAVGQTYEQYF.

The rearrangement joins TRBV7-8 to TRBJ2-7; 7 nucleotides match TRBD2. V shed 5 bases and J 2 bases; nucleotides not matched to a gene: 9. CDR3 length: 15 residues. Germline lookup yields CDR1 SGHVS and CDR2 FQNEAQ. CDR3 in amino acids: CASSPLRGSPYEQYF. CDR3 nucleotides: TGTGCCAGCAGCCCCCTTCGCGGGAGTCCCTACGAGCAGTACTTC.

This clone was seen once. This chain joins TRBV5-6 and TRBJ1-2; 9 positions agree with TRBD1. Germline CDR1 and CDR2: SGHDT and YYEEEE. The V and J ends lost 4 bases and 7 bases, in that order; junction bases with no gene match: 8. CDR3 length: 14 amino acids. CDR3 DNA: TGTGCCAGCAGCATCCGGGACAGGGCTTCTGGCTACACCTTC. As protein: CASSIRDRASGYTF.

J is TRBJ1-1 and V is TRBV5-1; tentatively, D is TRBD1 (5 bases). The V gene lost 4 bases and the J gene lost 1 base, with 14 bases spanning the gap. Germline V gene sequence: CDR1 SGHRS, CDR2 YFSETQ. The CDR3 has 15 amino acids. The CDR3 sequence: CASSRSGSGNTEAFF. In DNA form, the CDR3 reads TGCGCCAGCAGCAGGTCAGGGTCGGGGAACACTGAAGCTTTCTTT.

The CDR3 protein is CASSYSAGNQPQHF. CDR3 nucleotides: TGTGCCAGCAGTTATTCGGCAGGGAATCAGCCCCAGCATTTT. The V gene is TRBV6-5, the J gene TRBJ1-5, with D maybe TRBD1 (5 bases). This CDR3 comprises 14 residues. Trimming shortened V by 3 bases and J by 4 bases, and 10 bases separated the two germline ends. The germline CDR1 and CDR2 sequences are MNHEY and SVGAGI.

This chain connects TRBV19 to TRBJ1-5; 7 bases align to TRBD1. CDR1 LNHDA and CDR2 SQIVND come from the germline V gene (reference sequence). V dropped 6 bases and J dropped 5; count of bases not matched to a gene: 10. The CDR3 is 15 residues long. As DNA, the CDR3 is TGTGCCAGTAGCGCCTCGTGGGACAGATATCAGCCCCAGCATTTT. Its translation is CASSASWDRYQPQHF. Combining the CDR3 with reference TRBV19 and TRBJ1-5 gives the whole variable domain DGGITQSPKYLFRKEGQNVTLSCEQNLNHDAMYWYRQDPGQGLRLIYYSQIVNDFQKGDIAEGYSVSREKKESFPLTVTSAQKNPTAFYLCASSASWDRYQPQHFGDGTRLSIL.

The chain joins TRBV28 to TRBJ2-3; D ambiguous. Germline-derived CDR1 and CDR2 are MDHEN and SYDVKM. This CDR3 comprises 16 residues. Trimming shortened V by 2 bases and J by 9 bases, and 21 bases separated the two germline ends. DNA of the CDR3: TGTGCCAGCAGTTTACTAACAAGGAGACGATTAGAAACGCAGTATTTT. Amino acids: CASSLLTRRRLETQYF.

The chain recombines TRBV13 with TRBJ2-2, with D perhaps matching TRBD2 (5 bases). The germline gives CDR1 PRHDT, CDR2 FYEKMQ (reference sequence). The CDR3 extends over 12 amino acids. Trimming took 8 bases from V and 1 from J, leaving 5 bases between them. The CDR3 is CASRENTGELFF. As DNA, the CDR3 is TGTGCCAGCCGGGAGAACACCGGGGAGCTGTTTTTT.

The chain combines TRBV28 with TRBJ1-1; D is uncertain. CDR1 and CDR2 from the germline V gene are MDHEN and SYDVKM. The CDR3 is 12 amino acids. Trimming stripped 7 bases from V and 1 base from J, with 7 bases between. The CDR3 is CASTIQNTEAFF. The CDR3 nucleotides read TGTGCCAGCACAATACAGAACACTGAAGCTTTCTTT.

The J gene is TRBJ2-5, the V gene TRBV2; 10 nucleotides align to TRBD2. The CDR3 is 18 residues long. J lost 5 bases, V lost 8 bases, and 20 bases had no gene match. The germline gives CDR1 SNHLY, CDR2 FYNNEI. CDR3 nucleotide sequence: TGTGCCAGCGGACGGGGGGCTAGCGGGAGAGGTGGTCGGGAGACCCAGTACTTC. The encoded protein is CASGRGASGRGGRETQYF. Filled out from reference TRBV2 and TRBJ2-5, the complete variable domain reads EPEVTQTPSHQVTQMGQEVILRCVPISNHLYFYWYRQILGQKVEFLVSFYNNEISEKSEIFDDQFSVERPDGSNFTLKIRSTKLEDSAMYFCASGRGASGRGGRETQYFGPGTRLLVL.

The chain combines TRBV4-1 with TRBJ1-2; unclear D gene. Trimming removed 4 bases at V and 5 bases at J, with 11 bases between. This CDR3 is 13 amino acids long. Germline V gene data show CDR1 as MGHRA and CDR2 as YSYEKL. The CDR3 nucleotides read TGCGCCAGCAGCCCTGACACCCTGTATGGCTACACCTTC. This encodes CASSPDTLYGYTF.

The CDR3 here is CASSPQGGNEQFF. CDR3 DNA sequence: TGCGCCAGCAGCCCCCAAGGAGGTAATGAGCAGTTCTTC. This chain uses TRBV5-1 with TRBJ2-1, with D possibly TRBD2 on 5 matching bases. V was shortened by 4 bases and J by 7 bases, with 12 bases between the two germline ends. Germline V gene lookup returns CDR1 SGHRS and CDR2 YFSETQ. The CDR3 runs to 13 residues.

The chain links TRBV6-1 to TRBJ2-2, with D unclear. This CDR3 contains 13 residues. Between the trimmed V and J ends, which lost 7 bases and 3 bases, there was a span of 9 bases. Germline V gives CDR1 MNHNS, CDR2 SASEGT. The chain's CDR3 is CASNGWDTGELFF. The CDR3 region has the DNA TGTGCCAGCAACGGGTGGGACACCGGGGAGCTGTTTTTT.

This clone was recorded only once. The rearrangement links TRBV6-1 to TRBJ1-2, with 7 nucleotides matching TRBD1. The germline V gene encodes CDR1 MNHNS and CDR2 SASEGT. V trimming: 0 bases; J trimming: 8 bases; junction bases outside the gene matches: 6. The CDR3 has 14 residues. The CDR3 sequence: CASSEAGGRSGYTF. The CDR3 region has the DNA TGTGCCAGCAGTGAAGCAGGGGGCCGATCGGGCTACACCTTC.

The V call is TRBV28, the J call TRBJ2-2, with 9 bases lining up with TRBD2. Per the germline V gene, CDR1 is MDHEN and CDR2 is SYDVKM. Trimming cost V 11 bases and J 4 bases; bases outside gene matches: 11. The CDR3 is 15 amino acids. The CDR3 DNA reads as TGTGCCGGTGGGGGGCTAGCGGGGACCACCGGGGAGCTGTTTTTT. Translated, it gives CAGGGLAGTTGELFF.

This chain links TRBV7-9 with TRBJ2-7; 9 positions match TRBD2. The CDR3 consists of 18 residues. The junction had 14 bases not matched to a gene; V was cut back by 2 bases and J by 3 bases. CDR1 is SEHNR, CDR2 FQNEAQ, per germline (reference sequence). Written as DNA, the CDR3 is TGTGCCAGCAGCTTAACCCCTCCTACTCTAGCGGGAAACTACGAGCAGTACTTC. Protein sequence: CASSLTPPTLAGNYEQYF.

The CDR3 DNA reads as TGTGCCAGAAATTGGGTCGGCAGGTCCACAGATACGCAGTATTTT. Translating gives CARNWVGRSTDTQYF. The gene calls are TRBV25-1 and TRBJ2-3; D unresolved. Trimming pared 9 bases from V and 2 bases from J, leaving 18 bases between. The germline V gene encodes CDR1 MGHDK and CDR2 SYGVNS. The CDR3 has 15 amino acids.